One T cell receptor (beta chain) is described in this entry. Its specificity is unknown. These data belong to a study of cytomegalovirus exposure and HLA in healthy donors. Findings and limits, study-wide: About 87% or about 30% of the time was how often most TCR beta V segments were productive, according to an earlier analysis. The study listed approximately 160 cytomegalovirus-associated TCR beta chains. In a later analysis, TCR beta V- and J-gene trimming was associated with a missense DCLRE1C variant.

Healthy bone marrow donors formed the donor group. 13 Jbeta primers and 60 Vbeta primers were used for the PCR. The method was immunoSEQ multiplex PCR; TCRdb's version includes in-frame clones alone and lacks a portion of them. This sample has 110,000 to 150,000 clones; around 77% occur once, and the top ten carry under 5.5%. Per the germline V gene, CDR1 is MNHEY and CDR2 is SMNVEV (reference sequence). This CDR3 has 14 amino acids. Trimming cost V 5 bases and J 2 bases, with 13 bases left between them. This TCR was sampled from a woman between 50 and 59 years old in good health and CMV-seronegative. V and J are TRBV27 and TRBJ2-7; tentative D call: TRBD1 (6 bases). Material: PBMCs. CDR3 region: CASSGGSSAYEQYF. CDR3 in DNA: TGTGCCAGCAGTGGGGGCAGTTCGGCCTACGAGCAGTACTTC.